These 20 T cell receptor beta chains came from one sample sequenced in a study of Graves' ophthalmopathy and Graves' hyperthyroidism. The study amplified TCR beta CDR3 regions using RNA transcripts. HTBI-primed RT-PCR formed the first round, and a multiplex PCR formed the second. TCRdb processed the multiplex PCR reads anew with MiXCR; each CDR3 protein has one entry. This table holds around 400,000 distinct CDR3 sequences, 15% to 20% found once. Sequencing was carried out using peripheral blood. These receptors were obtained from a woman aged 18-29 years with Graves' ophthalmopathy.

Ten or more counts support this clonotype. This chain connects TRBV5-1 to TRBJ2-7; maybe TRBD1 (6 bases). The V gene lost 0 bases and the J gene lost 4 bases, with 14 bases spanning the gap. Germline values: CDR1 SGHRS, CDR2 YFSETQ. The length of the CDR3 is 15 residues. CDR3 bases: TGCGCCAGCAGCTTGGAGGGGGTCAGATCGTACGAGCAGTACTTC. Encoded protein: CASSLEGVRSYEQYF.

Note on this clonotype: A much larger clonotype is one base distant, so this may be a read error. In DNA form, the CDR3 reads TGTGCCTCTCGGAGCGGGAATATGAATCAGCCCCAGCATTTT. It encodes CASRSGNMNQPQHF. V and J are TRBV6-1 and TRBJ1-5, with no clear D. The CDR3 has 14 residues. The V end was cut by 11 bases, the J end by 4 bases, with 18 bases between. Germline V gene lookup returns CDR1 MNHNS and CDR2 SASEGT.

The CDR3: CASTRTENSPLHF. CDR3 nucleotides: TGTGCCAGCACCCGGACAGAGAATTCACCCCTCCACTTT. J is TRBJ1-6 and V is TRBV6-2 or TRBV6-3; D may be TRBD1 (6 bases). Germline V gene sequence: CDR1 MNHEY, CDR2 SVGEGT. CDR3 length: 13 amino acids. Trimming shortened V by 7 bases and J by 7 bases, and 11 bases separated the two germline ends.

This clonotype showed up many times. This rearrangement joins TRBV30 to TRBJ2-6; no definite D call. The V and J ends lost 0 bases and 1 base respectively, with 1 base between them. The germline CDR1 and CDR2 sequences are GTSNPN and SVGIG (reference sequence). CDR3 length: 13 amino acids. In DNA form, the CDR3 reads TGTGCCTGGAGTGTGTCTGGGGCCAACGTCCTGACTTTC. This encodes CAWSVSGANVLTF.

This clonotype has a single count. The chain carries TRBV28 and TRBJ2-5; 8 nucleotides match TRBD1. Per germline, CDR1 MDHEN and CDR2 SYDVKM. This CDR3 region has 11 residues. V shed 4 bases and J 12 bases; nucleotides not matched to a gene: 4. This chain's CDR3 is CASSSTDREYF. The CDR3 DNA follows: TGTGCCAGCAGTTCGACGGACAGGGAGTACTTC.

CDR3 bases: TGTGCCAGCAGCCCGGAACCTGTGAGTGGCTACACCTTC. Its protein is CASSPEPVSGYTF. V is TRBV7-2 and J is TRBJ1-2, with D uncertain. V was pared by 5 bases and J by 7 bases, with 14 bases between. There are 13 residues in the CDR3. CDR1 is SGHTA and CDR2 is FQGNSA in the germline V gene.

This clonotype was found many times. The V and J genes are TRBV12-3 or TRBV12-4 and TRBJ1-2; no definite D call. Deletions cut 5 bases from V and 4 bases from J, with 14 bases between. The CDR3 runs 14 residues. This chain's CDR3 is CASSRFEGSYGYTF. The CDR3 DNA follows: TGTGCCAGCAGTCGGTTCGAGGGAAGCTATGGCTACACCTTC.

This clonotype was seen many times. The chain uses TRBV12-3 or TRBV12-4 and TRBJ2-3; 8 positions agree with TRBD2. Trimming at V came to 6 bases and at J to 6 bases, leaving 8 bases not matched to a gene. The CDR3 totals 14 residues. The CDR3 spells CASRVAGIEDTQYF. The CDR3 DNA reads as TGTGCCAGCAGGGTAGCGGGAATAGAGGATACGCAGTATTTT.

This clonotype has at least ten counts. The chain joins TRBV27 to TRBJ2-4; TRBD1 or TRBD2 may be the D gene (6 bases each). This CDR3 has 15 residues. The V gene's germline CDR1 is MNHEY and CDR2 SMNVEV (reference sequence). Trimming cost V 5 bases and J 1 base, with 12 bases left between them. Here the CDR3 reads CASSDPGAAKNIQYF. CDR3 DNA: TGTGCCAGCAGTGATCCGGGGGCGGCCAAAAACATTCAGTACTTC.

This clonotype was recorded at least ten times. CDR3 in DNA: TGTGCCAGCAGTTACGGGGATTGGACTGAAGCTTTCTTT. Residues: CASSYGDWTEAFF. V and J are TRBV6-2 or TRBV6-3 and TRBJ1-1; D is ambiguous. The germline CDR1 and CDR2 sequences are MNHEY and SVGEGT. This CDR3 contains 13 residues. Trimming shortened V by 2 bases and J by 5 bases, and 9 bases separated the two germline ends.

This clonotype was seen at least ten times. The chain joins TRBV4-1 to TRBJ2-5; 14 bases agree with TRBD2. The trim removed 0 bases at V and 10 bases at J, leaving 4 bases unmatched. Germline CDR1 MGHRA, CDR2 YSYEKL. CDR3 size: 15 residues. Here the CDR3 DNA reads TGCGCCAGCAGCCAAGAGGGGACTAGCGGGAGCGGCCAGTACTTC. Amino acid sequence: CASSQEGTSGSGQYF.

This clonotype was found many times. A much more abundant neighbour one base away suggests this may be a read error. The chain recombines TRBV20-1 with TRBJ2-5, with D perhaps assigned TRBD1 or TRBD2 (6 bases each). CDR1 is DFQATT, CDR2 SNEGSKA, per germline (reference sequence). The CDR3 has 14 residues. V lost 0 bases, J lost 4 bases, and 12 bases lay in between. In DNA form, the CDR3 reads TGCAGTGCTAGAGATGGGGGGCGTCCAGAGACCCAGTACTTC. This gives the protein CSARDGGRPETQYF.

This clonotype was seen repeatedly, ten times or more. CDR3 coding DNA: TGCAGTGCCCCCAATGGGAAGAACTATGGCTACACCTTC. Protein product: CSAPNGKNYGYTF. V gene TRBV20-1 combines with J gene TRBJ1-2; unclear D gene. The CDR3 is 13 amino acids. Trimming took 6 bases from V and 2 from J, leaving 13 bases between them. Germline V gives CDR1 DFQATT, CDR2 SNEGSKA (reference sequence).

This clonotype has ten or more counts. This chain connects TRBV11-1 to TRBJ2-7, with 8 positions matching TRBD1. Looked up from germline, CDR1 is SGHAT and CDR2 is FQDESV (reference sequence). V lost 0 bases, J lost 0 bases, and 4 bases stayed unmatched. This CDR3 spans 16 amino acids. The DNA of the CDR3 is TGTGCCAGCAGCTTAGCAGGGACAGGAAGCTCCTACGAGCAGTACTTC. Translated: CASSLAGTGSSYEQYF.

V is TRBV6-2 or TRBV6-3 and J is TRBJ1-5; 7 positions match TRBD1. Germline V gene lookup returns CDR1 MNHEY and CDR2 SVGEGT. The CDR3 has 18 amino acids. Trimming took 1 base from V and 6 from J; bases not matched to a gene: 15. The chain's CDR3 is CASSYFYPPQGISQPQHF. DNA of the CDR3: TGTGCCAGCAGTTACTTTTACCCTCCACAGGGGATCAGTCAGCCCCAGCATTTT.

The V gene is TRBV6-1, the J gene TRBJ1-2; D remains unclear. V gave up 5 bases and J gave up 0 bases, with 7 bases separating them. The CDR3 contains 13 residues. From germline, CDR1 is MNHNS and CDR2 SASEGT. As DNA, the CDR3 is TGTGCCAGCAGTCATCAGGCTAACTATGGCTACACCTTC. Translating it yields CASSHQANYGYTF.

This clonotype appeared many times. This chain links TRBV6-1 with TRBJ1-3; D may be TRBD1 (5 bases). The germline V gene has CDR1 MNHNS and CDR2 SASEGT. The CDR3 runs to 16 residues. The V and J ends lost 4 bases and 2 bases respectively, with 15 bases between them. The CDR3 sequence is CASSALGGRAGNTIYF. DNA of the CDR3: TGTGCCAGCAGTGCCCTGGGGGGAAGAGCTGGAAACACCATATATTTT.

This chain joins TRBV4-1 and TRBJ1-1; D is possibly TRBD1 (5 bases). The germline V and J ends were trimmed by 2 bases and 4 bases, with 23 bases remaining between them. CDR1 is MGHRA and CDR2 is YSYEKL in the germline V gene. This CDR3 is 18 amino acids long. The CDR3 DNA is TGCGCCAGCAGCCAACCGGGTCTTTTGAGGGGTGGTGGCACTGAAGCTTTCTTT. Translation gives CASSQPGLLRGGGTEAFF.

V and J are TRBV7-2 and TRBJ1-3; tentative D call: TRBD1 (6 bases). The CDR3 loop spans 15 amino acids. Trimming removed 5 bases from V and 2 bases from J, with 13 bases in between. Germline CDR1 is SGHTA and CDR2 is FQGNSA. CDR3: CASSQQGTPGNTIYF. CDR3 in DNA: TGTGCCAGCAGCCAACAGGGAACCCCTGGAAACACCATATATTTT.

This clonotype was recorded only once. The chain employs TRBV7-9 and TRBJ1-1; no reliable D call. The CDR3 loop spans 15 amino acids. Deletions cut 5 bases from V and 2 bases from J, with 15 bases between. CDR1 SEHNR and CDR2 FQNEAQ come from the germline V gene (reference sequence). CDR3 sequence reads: CASSTQQLKNTEAFF. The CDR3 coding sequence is TGTGCCAGCAGCACCCAACAGCTGAAAAACACTGAAGCTTTCTTT.